This T cell receptor beta chain was obtained from a study of CD8+ T cells in alopecia areata. This CDR3 is built from 16 residues. Unmatched junction bases numbered 4, after V lost 2 bases and J lost 2 bases. From germline, CDR1 is MNHEY and CDR2 SVGAGI. This clone was recorded only once. cDNA serving as the sequencing template came from extracted, reverse transcribed RNA. Clones were sequenced by immunoSEQ multiplex PCR, and TCRdb holds only the in-frame ones, with some missing. Among some 120,000 clones listed, roughly 61% were seen once. This clonotype was sampled from a human donor with alopecia areata. This rearrangement joins TRBV6-5 to TRBJ2-3; 10 bases are shared with TRBD1. The specimen comprised CD4+ T cells sorted from blood, sampled at week 0. In nucleotides, the CDR3 is TGTGCCAGCAGTTACGGGACAGGGGTACTCACAGATACGCAGTATTTT. Translation gives CASSYGTGVLTDTQYF.